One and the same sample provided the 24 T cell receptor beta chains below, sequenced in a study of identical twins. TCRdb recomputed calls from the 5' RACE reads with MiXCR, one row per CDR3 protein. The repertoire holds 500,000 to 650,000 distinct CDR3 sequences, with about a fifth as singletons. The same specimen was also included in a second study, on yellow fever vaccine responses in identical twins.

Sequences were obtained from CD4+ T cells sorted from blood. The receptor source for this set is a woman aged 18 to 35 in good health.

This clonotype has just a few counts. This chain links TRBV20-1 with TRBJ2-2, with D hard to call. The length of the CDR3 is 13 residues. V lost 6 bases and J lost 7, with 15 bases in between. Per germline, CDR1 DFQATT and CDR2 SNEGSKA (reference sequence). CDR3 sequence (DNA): TGCAGTGCCTCAATCTTAGTTAGCGGGGAGCTGTTTTTT. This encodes CSASILVSGELFF.

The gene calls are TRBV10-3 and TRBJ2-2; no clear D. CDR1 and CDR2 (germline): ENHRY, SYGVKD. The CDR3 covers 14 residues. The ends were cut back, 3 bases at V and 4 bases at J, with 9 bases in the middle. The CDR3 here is CAISEGRLTGELFF. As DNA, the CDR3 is TGTGCCATCAGTGAAGGCAGGCTCACCGGGGAGCTGTTTTTT.

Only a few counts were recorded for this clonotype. The CDR3: CASSHPSYEQYF. CDR3 nucleotides: TGTGCCAGCAGTCACCCCTCCTACGAGCAGTACTTC. V and J are TRBV28 and TRBJ2-7; D unresolved. Trimming cost V 5 bases and J 0 bases, with 5 bases left between them. CDR1 and CDR2 from the germline V gene are MDHEN and SYDVKM. The CDR3 contains 12 residues.

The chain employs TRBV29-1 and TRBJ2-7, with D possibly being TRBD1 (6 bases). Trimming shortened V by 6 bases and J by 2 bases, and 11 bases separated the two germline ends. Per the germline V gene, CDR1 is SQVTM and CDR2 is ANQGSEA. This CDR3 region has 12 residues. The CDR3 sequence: CSVSRTAYEQYF. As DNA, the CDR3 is TGCAGCGTCAGCAGGACAGCCTACGAGCAGTACTTC.

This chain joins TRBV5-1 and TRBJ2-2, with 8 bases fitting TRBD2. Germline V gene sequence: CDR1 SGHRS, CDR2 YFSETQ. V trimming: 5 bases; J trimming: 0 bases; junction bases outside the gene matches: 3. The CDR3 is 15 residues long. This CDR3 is CASRELAANTGELFF. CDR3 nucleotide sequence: TGCGCCAGCAGAGAACTAGCGGCGAACACCGGGGAGCTGTTTTTT.

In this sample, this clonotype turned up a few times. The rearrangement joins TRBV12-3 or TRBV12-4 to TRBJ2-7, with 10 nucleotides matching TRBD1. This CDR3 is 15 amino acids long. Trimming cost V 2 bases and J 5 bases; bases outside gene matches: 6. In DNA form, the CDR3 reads TGTGCCAGCAGTTTAAACGGACAGGGGGGTGACGAGCAGTACTTC. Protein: CASSLNGQGGDEQYF.

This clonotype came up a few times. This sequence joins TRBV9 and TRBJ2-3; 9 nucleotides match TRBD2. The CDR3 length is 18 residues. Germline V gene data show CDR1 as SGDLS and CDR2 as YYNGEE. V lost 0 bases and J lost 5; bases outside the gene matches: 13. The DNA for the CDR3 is TGTGCCAGCAGCGTAGCGGCTAGCGGGAAAACTTACGGAGATACGCAGTATTTT. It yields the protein CASSVAASGKTYGDTQYF.

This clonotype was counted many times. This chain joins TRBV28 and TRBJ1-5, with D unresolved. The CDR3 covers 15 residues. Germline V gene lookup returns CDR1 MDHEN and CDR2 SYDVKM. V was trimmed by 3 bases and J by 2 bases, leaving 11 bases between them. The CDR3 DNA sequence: TGTGCCAGCAGTTTCCCGGCTGGGGGCAATCAGCCCCAGCATTTT. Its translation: CASSFPAGGNQPQHF.

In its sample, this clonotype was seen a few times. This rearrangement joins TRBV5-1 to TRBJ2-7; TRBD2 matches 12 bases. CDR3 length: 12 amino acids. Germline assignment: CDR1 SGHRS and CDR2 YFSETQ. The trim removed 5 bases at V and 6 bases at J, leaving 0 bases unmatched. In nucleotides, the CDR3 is TGCGCCAGCAGACTAGCGGGAGGCGAGCAGTACTTC. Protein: CASRLAGGEQYF.

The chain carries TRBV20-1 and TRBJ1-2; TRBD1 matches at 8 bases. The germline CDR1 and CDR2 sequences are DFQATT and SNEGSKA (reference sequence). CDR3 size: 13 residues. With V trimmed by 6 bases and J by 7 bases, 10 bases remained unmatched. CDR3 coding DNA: TGCAGTGCGACGACAGGGGACCTGTCTGGCTACACCTTC. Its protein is CSATTGDLSGYTF.

Written as DNA, the CDR3 is TGTGCCAGCAGTAAGCGGTACGAGCAGTACGTC. Protein product: CASSKRYEQYV. The chain employs TRBV28 and TRBJ2-7, with D perhaps TRBD2 (5 bases). Trimming cost V 5 bases and J 4 bases, with 6 bases left between them. The CDR3 is made up of 11 amino acids. Germline V CDR1 and CDR2: MDHEN, SYDVKM.

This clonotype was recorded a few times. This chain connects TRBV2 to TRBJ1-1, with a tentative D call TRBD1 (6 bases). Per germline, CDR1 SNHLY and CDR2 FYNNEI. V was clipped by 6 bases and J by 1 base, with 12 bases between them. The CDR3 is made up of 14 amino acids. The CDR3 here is CASRSQGQNTEAFF. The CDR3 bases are TGTGCCAGCAGATCACAGGGCCAGAACACTGAAGCTTTCTTT.

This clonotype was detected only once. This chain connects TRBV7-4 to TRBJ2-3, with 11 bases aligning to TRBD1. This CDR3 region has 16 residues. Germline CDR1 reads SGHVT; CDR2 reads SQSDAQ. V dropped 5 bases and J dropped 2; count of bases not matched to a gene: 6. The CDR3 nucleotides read TGTGCCAGCAGCCAATGGACAGGGGGCTTCACAGATACGCAGTATTTT. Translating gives CASSQWTGGFTDTQYF. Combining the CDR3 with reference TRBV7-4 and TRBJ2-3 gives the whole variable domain GAGVSQSPRYKVAKRGRDVALRCDSISGHVTLYWYRQTLGQGSEVLTYSQSDAQRDKSGRPSGRFSAERPERSVSTLKIQRTEQGDSAVYLCASSQWTGGFTDTQYFGPGTRLTVL.

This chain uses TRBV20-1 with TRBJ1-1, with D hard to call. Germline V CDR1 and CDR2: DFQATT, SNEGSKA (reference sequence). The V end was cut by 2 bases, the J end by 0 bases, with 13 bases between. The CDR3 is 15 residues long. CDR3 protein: CSARNYPTLNTEAFF. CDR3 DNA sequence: TGCAGTGCTAGAAACTATCCGACTCTGAACACTGAAGCTTTCTTT.

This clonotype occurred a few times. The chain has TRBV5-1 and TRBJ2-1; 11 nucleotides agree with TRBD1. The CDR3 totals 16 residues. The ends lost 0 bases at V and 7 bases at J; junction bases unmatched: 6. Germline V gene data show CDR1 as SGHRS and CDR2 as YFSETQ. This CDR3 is CASSLAGTGGGNEQFF. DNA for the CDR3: TGCGCCAGCAGCTTGGCCGGGACAGGGGGTGGTAATGAGCAGTTCTTC.

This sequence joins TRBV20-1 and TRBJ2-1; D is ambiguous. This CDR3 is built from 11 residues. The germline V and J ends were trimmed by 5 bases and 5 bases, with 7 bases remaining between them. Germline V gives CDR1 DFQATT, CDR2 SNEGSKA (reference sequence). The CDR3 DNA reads TGCAGTGCTCGTAACCACAATGAGCAGTTCTTC. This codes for CSARNHNEQFF.

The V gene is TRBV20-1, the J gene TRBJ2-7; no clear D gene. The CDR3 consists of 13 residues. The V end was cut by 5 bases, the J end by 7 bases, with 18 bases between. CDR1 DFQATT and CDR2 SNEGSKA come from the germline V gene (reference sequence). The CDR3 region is CSAGSTVGREQYF. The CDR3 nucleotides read TGCAGTGCTGGAAGCACGGTAGGACGGGAGCAGTACTTC.

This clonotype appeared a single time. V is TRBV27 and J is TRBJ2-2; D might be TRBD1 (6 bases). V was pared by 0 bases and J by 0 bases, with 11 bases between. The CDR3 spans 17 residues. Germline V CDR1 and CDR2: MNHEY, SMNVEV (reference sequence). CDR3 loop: CASSLSRRGANTGELFF. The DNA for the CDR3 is TGTGCCAGCAGTTTATCGCGCAGGGGCGCGAACACCGGGGAGCTGTTTTTT.

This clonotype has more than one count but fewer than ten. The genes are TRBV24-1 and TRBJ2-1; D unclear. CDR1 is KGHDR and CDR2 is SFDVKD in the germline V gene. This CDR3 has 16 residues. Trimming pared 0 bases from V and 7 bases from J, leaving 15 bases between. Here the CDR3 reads CATSDLQSGPGNEQFF. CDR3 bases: TGTGCCACCAGTGATTTGCAATCAGGACCCGGGAATGAGCAGTTCTTC.

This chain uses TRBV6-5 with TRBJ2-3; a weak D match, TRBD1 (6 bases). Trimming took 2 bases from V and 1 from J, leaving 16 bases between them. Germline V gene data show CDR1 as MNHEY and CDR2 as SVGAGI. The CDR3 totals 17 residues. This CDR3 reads CASSYDLMGAGTDTQYF. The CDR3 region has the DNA TGTGCCAGCAGTTACGACCTGATGGGGGCAGGCACAGATACGCAGTATTTT.

CDR3 bases: TGTGCCACCAGTGCCCTGACAGGAGGAGAGACCCAGTACTTC. Its protein product is CATSALTGGETQYF. The rearrangement links TRBV24-1 to TRBJ2-5; possible D gene TRBD1, 6 bases. The CDR3 spans 14 residues. Germline V gene lookup returns CDR1 KGHDR and CDR2 SFDVKD. Deletions cut 5 bases from V and 4 bases from J, with 13 bases between.

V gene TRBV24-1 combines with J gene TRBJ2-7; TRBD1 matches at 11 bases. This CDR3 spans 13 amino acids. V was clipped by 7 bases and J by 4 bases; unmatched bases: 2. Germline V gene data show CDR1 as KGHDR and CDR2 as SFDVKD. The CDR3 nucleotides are TGTGCCACCAGGGGACAGGGGGGTTACGAGCAGTACTTC. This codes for CATRGQGGYEQYF.

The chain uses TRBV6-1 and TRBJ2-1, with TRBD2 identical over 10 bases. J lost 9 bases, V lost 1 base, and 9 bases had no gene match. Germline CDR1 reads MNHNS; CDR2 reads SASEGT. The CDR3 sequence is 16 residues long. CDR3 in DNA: TGTGCCAGCAGTGAAGGGAGTCTAGCGGGAGTTGGTGAGCAGTTCTTC. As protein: CASSEGSLAGVGEQFF.

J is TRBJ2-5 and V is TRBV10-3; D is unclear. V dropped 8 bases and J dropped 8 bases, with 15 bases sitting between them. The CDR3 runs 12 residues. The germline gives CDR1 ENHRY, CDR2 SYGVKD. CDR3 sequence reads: CAIWGGVGTQYF. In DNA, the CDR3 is TGTGCCATCTGGGGTGGGGTCGGAACCCAGTACTTC.